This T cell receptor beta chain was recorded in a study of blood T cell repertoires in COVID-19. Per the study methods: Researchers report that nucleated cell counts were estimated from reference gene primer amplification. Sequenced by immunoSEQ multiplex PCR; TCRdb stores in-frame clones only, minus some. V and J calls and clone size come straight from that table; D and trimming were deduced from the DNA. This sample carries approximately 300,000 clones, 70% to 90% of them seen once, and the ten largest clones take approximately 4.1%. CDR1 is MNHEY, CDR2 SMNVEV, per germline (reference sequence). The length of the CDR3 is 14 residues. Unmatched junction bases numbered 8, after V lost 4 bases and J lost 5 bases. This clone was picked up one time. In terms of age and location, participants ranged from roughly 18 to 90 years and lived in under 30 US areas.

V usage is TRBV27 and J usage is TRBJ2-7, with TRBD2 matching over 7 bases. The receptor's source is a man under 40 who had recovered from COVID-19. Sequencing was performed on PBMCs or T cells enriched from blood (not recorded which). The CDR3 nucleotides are TGTGCCAGCAGTTCCAGCGGGAACCTAAACGAGCAGTACTTC. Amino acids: CASSSSGNLNEQYF.